The source of this T cell receptor (beta chain) is a study of T cell repertoires in cytomegalovirus infection. On the study more broadly: It can be stated that public TCR beta signatures indicated CMV infection as well as a matching HLA type.

This CDR3 has 14 amino acids. The germline gives CDR1 SNHLY, CDR2 FYNNEI. J gave up 5 bases and V 6 bases, and 9 bases lay outside the gene matches. TCRdb analysed the reads with MiXCR anew, one entry per CDR3 protein. This table has under 200,000 distinct CDR3 sequences, about 22% appearing once. A note on this clonotype: Its antigen is not known.

The sample in question was CD8+ T cells from cultured PBMCs, obtained from culture after CMV antigen stimulation. The chain joins TRBV2 to TRBJ1-1, with 7 bases matching TRBD1. This TCR was recovered from a human donor in good health (CMV status not recorded). Some clones in this sample may be carry-over from other donors' samples. CDR3 coding DNA: TGTGCCAGCAGCGCCGAAAGACAGGGAACTGAAGCTTTCTTT. Translated: CASSAERQGTEAFF.